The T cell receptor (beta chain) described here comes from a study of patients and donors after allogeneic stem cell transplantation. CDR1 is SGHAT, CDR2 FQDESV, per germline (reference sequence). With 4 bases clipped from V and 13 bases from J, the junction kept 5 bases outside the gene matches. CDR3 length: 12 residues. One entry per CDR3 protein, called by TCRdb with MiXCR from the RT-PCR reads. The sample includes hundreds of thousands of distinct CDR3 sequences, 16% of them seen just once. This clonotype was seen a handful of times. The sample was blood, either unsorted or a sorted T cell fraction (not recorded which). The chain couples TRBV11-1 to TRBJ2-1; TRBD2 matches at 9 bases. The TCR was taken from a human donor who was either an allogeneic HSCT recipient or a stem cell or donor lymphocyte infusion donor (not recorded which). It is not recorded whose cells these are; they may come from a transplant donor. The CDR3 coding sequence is TGTGCCAGCAGCTCCCTAGCGGGGCCCCAGTTCTTC. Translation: CASSSLAGPQFF.